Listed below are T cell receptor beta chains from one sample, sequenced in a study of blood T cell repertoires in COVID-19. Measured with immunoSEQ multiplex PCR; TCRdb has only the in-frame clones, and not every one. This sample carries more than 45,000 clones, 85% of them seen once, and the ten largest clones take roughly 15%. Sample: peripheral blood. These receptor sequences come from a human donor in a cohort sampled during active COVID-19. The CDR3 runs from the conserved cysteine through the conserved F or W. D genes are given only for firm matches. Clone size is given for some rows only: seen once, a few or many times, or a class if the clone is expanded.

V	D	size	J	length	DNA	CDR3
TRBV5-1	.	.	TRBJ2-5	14	TGCGCTAGCAGCTTGGGACGGGGTCAAGAGACCCAGTACTTC	CASSLGRGQETQYF
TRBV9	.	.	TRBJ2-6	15	TGTGCCAGCAGCCCCAGGGTGGCTGGGGCCAACGTCCTGACTTTC	CASSPRVAGANVLTF
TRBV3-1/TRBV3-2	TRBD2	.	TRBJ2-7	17	TGTGCCAGCAGCCCAACCCCTCGGACTAGCGGGAGGCATGAGCAGTACTTC	CASSPTPRTSGRHEQYF
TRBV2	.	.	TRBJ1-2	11	TGTGCCAGCAGGGACACTCCGGGCTACACCTTC	CASRDTPGYTF
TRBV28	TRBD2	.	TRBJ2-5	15	TGTGCCAGCAGCCGAGACTTGCGGGGGGGAGAGACCCAGTACTTC	CASSRDLRGGETQYF
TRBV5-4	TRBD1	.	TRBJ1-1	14	TGTGCCAGCAGCTCGGGACAGCTGAACACTGAAGCTTTCTTT	CASSSGQLNTEAFF
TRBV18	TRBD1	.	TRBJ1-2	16	TGTGCCAGCTCACCAATCCGGGACAGTCCCCTCGGTGGCTACACCTTC	CASSPIRDSPLGGYTF
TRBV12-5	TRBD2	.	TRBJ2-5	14	TGTGCTAGTGGTCCCCGACTAGCCGGAGAGACCCAGTACTTC	CASGPRLAGETQYF
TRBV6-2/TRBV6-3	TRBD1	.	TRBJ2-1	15	TGTGCCAGCAGTTACCAGGGACAGGGTATCAATGAGCAGTTCTTC	CASSYQGQGINEQFF
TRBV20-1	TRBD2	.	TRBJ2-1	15	TGCAGTGCTAGTAGCGGGAGCAACTTTTGGGATGAGCAGTTCTTC	CSASSGSNFWDEQFF
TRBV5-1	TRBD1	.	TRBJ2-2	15	TGCGCCAGCAGCCCGGGGACAGTACCCACCGGGGAGCTGTTTTTT	CASSPGTVPTGELFF
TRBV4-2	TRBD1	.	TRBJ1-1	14	TGTGCCAGCAGCCAATTAGACAGGGCGACTGAAGCTTTCTTT	CASSQLDRATEAFF
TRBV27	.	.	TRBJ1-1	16	TGTGCCAGCAGTTTAAAGGGGATGGGGATGCGGACTGAAGCTTTCTTT	CASSLKGMGMRTEAFF
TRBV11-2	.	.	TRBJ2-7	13	TGTGCCAGCAGCTTAACCGAGTACTACGAGCAGTACTTC	CASSLTEYYEQYF
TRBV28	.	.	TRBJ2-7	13	TGTGCCAGCAGTCCCCCCGTGGGGCGCGAGCAGTACTTC	CASSPPVGREQYF
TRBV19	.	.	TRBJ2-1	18	TGTGCCAGTAGCTCATCCTTCGGGGGTACTATCAGCCCTCTTATAGGGTTCTTC	CASSSSFGGTISPLIGFF
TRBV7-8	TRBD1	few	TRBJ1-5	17	TGTGCCAGCAGACCGGACAGGGAGGGAAACGGCAATCAGCCCCAGCATTTT	CASRPDREGNGNQPQHF
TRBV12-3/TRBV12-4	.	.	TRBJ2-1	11	TGTGCCAGCACCCTAAGGGGAGAGCAGTTCTTC	CASTLRGEQFF
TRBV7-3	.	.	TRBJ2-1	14	TGTGCCAGCAGCTCCGACAGAGCCGACAATGAGCAGTTCTTC	CASSSDRADNEQFF
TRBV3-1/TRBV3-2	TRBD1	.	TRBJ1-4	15	TGTGCCAGCAGTCTCTGGACAGGCCCCAGCGAAAAACTGTTTTTT	CASSLWTGPSEKLFF